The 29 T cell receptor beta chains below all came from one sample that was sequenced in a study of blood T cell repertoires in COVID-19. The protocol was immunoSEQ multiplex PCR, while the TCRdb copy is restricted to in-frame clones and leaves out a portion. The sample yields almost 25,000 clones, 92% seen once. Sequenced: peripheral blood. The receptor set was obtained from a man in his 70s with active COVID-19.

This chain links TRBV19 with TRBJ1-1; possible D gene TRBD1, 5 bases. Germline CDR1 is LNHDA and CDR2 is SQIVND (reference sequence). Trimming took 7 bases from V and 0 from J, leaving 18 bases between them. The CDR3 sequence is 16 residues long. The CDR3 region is CASINGRGPMNTEAFF. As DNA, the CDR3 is TGTGCCAGTATCAATGGGCGGGGACCCATGAACACTGAAGCTTTCTTT.

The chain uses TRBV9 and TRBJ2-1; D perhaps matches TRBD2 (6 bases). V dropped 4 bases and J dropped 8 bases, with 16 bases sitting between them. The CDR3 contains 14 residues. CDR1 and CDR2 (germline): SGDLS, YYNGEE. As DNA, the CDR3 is TGTGCCAGCAGCCCAGCGGGCAGGGACTATGAGCAGTTCTTC. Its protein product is CASSPAGRDYEQFF.

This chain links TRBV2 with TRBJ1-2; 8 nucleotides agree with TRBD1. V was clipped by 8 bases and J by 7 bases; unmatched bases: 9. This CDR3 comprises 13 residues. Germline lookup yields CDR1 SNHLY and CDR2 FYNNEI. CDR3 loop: CASGQDRVSGYTF. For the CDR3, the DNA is TGTGCCAGCGGCCAGGACAGGGTTAGTGGCTACACCTTC.

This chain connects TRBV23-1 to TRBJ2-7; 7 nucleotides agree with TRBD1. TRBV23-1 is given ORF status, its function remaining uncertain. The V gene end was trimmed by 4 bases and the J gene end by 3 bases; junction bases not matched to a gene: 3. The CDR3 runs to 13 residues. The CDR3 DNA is TGCGCCAGCAGTCGGGACAGCATCTACGAGCAGTACTTC. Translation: CASSRDSIYEQYF.

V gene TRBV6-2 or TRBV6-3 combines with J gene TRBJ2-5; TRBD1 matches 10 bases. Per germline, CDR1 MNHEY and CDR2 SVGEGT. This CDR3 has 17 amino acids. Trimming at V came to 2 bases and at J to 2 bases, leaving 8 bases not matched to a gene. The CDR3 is CASSYAIDRGQQETQYF. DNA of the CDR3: TGTGCCAGCAGTTACGCCATCGACAGGGGGCAGCAAGAGACCCAGTACTTC.

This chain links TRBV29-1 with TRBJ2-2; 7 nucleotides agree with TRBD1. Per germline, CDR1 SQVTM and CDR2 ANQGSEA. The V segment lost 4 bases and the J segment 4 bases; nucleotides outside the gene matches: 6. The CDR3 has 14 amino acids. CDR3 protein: CSVVTGVSTGELFF. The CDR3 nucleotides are TGCAGCGTTGTTACAGGGGTTTCCACCGGGGAGCTGTTTTTT.

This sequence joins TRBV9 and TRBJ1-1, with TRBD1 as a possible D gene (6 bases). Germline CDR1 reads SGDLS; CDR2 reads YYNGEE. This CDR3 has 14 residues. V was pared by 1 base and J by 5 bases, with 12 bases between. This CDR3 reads CASSVTRGRTEAFF. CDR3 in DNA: TGTGCCAGCAGCGTAACCAGGGGAAGAACTGAAGCTTTCTTT.

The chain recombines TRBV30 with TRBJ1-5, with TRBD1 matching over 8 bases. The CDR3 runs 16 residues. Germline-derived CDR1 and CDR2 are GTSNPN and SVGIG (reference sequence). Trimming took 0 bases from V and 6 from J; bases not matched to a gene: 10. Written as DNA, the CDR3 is TGTGCCTGGAGTGTAGCGACAGGGGCTCTCGGTCAGCCCCAGCATTTT. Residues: CAWSVATGALGQPQHF.

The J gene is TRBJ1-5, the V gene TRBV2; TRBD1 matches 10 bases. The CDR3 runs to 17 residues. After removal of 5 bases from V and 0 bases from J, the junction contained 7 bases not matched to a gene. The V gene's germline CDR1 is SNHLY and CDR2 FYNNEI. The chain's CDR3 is CASSQQGQGLSNQPQHF. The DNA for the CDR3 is TGTGCCAGCAGTCAGCAGGGACAGGGGCTTAGCAATCAGCCCCAGCATTTT.

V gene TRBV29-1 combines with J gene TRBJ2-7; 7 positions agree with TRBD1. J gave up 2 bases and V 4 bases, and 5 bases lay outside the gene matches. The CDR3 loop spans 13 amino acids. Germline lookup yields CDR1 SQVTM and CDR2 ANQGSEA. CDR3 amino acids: CSVVKGATYEQYF. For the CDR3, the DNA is TGCAGCGTTGTCAAGGGGGCCACCTACGAGCAGTACTTC.

CDR3 nucleotide sequence: TGTGCCAGTAGCCACACAGGACTAGCGGGAGGGCCTTACAATGAGCAGTTCTTC. Amino acid sequence: CASSHTGLAGGPYNEQFF. The gene calls are TRBV19 and TRBJ2-1; TRBD2 agrees at 15 bases. Germline V gene data show CDR1 as LNHDA and CDR2 as SQIVND (reference sequence). The CDR3 is 18 amino acids. Losses at the gene ends were 6 bases for V and 4 bases for J; bases not matched to a gene: 10.

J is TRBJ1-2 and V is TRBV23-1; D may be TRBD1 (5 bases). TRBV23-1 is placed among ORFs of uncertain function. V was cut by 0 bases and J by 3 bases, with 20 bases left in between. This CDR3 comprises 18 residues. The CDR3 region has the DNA TGCGCCAGCAGTCAATCCGGCGACAGAATACTTGGGGACTATGGCTACACCTTC. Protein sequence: CASSQSGDRILGDYGYTF.

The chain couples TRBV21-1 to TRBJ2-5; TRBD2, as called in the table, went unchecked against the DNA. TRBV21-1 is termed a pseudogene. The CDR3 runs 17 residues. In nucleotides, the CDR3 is TGTGCCAGCAGCAAGGGGTCGACTAGCGGAGGGGGGGAGACCCAGTACTTC. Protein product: CASSKGSTSGGGETQYF.

The chain's CDR3 is CASSKGSGTGGNEQFF. CDR3 nucleotides: TGTGCCAGTAGTAAGGGCTCCGGGACAGGGGGCAATGAGCAGTTCTTC. The gene calls are TRBV19 and TRBJ2-1, with 11 bases identical to TRBD1. With 4 bases clipped from V and 6 bases from J, the junction kept 8 bases outside the gene matches. Germline V gene lookup returns CDR1 LNHDA and CDR2 SQIVND (reference sequence). The CDR3 contains 16 residues.

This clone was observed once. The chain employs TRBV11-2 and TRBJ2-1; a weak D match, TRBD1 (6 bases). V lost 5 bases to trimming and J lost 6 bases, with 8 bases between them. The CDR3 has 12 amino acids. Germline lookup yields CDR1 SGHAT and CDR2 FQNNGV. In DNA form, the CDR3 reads TGTGCCAGCAGCCGGACAGTCAATGAGCAGTTCTTC. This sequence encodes CASSRTVNEQFF.

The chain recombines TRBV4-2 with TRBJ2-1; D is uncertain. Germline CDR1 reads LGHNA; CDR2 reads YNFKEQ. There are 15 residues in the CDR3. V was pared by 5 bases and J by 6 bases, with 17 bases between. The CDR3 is CASSAIDRLSNEQFF. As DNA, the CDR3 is TGTGCCAGCAGCGCGATCGATCGGTTAAGCAATGAGCAGTTCTTC.

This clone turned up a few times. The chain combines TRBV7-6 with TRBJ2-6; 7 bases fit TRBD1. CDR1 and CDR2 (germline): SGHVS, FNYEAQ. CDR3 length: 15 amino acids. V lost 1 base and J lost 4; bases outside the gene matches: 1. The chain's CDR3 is CASSLEGAGANVLTF. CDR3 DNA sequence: TGTGCCAGCAGCTTAGAGGGGGCCGGGGCCAACGTCCTGACTTTC.

The DNA for the CDR3 is TGTGCCAGCAGCGCGGGACGGGCGGGAGGGCCTGAGGATACGCAGTATTTT. Protein sequence: CASSAGRAGGPEDTQYF. The chain joins TRBV7-2 to TRBJ2-3, with 9 bases fitting TRBD2. CDR3 length equals 17 residues. Germline V CDR1 and CDR2: SGHTA, FQGNSA. J was trimmed by 6 bases and V by 5 bases; bases with no gene match: 15.

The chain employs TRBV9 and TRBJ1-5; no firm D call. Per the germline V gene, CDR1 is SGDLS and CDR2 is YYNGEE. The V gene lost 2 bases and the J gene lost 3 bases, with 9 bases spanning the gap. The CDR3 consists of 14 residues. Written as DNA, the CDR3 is TGTGCCAGCAGCGTCGGTCCCTTCAATCAGCCCCAGCATTTT. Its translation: CASSVGPFNQPQHF.

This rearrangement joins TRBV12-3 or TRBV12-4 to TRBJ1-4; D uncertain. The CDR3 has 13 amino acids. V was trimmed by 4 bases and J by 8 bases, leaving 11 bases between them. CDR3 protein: CASSSGRREKLFF. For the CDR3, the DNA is TGTGCCAGCAGTTCCGGCCGGCGGGAAAAACTGTTTTTT.

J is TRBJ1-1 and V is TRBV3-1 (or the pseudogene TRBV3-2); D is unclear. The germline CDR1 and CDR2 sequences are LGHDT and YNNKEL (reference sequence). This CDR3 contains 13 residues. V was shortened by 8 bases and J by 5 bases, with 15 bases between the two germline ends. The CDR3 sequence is CASSKPGLTEAFF. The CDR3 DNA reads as TGTGCCAGCTCCAAGCCAGGATTAACTGAAGCTTTCTTT.

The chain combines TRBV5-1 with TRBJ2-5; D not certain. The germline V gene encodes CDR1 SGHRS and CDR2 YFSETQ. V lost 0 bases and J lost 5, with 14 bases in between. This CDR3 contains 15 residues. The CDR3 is CASSLGNLAMETQYF. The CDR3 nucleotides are TGCGCCAGCAGCTTGGGGAACTTAGCTATGGAGACCCAGTACTTC.

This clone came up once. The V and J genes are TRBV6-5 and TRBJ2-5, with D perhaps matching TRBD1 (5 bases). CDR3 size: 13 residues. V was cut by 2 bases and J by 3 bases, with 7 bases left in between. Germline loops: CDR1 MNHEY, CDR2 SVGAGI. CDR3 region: CASSYGREETQYF. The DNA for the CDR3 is TGTGCCAGCAGTTACGGCAGGGAAGAGACCCAGTACTTC.

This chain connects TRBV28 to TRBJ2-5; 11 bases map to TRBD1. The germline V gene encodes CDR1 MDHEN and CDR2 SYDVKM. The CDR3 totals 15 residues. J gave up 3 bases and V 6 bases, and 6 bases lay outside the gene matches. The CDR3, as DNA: TGTGCCAGCAGCTCTCGGGACAGGGGGGAAGAGACCCAGTACTTC. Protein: CASSSRDRGEETQYF. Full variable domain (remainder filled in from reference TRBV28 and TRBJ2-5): DVKVTQSSRYLVKRTGEKVFLECVQDMDHENMFWYRQDPGLGLRLIYFSYDVKMKEKGDIPEGYSVSREKKERFSLILESASTNQTSMYLCASSSRDRGEETQYFGPGTRLLVL.

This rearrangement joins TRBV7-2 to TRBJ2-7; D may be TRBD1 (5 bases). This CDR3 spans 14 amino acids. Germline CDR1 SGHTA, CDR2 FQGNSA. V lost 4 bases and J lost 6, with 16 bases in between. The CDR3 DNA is TGTGCCAGCAGCTATCTCCAGGGTCTCGGCGAGCAGTACTTC. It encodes CASSYLQGLGEQYF.

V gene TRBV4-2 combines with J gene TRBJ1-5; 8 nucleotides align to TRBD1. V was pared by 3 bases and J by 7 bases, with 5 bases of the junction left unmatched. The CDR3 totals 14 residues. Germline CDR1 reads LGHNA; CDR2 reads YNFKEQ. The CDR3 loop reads CASSHDRGGQPQHF. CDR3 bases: TGTGCCAGCAGCCACGACAGGGGAGGACAGCCCCAGCATTTT.

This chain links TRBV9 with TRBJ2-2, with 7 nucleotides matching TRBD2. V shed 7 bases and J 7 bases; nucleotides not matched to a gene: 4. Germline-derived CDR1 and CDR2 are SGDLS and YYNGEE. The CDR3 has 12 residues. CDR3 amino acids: CASGRDIGELFF. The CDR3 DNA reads TGTGCCAGCGGGAGGGATATCGGGGAGCTGTTTTTT.

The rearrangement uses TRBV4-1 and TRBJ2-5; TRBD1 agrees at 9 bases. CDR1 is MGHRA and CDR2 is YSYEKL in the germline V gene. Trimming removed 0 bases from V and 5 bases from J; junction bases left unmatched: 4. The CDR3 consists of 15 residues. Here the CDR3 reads CASSQDGTGFETQYF. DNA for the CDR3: TGCGCCAGCAGCCAAGATGGGACAGGGTTTGAGACCCAGTACTTC.

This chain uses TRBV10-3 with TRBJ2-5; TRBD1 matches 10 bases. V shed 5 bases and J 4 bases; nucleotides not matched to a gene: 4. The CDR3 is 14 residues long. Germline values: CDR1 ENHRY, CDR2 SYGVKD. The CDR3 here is CAISKGQGLETQYF. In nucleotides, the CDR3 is TGTGCCATCAGTAAGGGACAGGGGTTAGAGACCCAGTACTTC.